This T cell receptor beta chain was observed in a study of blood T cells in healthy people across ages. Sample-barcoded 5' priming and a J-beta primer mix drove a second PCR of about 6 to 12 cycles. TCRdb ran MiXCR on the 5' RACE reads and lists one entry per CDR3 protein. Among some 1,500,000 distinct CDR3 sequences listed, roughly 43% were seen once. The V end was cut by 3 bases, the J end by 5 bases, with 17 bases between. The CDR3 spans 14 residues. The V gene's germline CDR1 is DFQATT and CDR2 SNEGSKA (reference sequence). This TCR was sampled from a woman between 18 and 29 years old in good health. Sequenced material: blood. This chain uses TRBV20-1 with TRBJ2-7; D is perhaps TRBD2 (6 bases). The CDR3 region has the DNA TGCAGTGCTAGCCCCGGGAGATTGAACGACGAGCAGTACTTC. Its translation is CSASPGRLNDEQYF.